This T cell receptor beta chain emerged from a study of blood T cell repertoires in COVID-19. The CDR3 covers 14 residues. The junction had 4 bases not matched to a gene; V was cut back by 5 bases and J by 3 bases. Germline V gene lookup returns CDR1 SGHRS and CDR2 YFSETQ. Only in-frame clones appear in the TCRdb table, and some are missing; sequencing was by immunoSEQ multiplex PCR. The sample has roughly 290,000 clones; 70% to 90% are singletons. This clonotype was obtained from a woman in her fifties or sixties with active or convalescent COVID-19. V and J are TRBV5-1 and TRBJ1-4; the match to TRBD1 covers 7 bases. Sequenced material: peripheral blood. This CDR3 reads CASSRQGPNEKLFF. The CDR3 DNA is TGCGCCAGCAGTCGACAGGGACCTAATGAAAAACTGTTTTTT. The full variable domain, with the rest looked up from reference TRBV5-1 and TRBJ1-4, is KAGVTQTPRYLIKTRGQQVTLSCSPISGHRSVSWYQQTPGQGLQFLFEYFSETQRNKGNFPGRFSGRQFSNSRSEMNVSTLELGDSALYLCASSRQGPNEKLFFGSGTQLSVL.